The 2 T cell receptor beta chains reported below all come from one sample, sequenced in a study of immune evolution from preneoplasia to lung adenocarcinoma. The table came from immunoSEQ multiplex PCR; TCRdb's copy has only in-frame clones and leaves some out. Of 8,000 to 8,500 clones in the sample, nearly 80% were seen once. Sequencing used FFPE adjacent normal lung tissue. Receptor source: a person between 60 and 79 years old with lung adenocarcinoma.

The rearrangement uses TRBV30 and TRBJ2-6, with D perhaps TRBD2 (7 bases). The V gene lost 0 bases and the J gene lost 0 bases, with 24 bases spanning the gap. Germline assignment: CDR1 GTSNPN and CDR2 SVGIG (reference sequence). This CDR3 comprises 21 residues. The DNA of the CDR3 is TGTGCCTGGAGTGTAGGTGGGGGGGTTCGGGGGCCTAACTCTGGGGCCAACGTCCTGACTTTC. This translates into CAWSVGGGVRGPNSGANVLTF. Using reference TRBV30 and TRBJ2-6 for the parts outside the CDR3, the full variable domain is SQTIHQWPATLVQPVGSPLSLECTVEGTSNPNLYWYRQAAGRGLQLLFYSVGIGQISSEVPQNLSASRPQDRQFILSSKKLLLSDSGFYLCAWSVGGGVRGPNSGANVLTFGAGSRLTVL.

V and J are TRBV7-8 and TRBJ2-5; either TRBD1 or TRBD2 may supply D (5 bases each). The V and J ends lost 5 bases and 2 bases respectively, with 12 bases between them. The length of the CDR3 is 14 residues. The germline CDR1 and CDR2 sequences are SGHVS and FQNEAQ. CDR3 sequence (DNA): TGTGCCAGCAGCCAAGGGACCGTGCAAGAGACCCAGTACTTC. Protein product: CASSQGTVQETQYF.